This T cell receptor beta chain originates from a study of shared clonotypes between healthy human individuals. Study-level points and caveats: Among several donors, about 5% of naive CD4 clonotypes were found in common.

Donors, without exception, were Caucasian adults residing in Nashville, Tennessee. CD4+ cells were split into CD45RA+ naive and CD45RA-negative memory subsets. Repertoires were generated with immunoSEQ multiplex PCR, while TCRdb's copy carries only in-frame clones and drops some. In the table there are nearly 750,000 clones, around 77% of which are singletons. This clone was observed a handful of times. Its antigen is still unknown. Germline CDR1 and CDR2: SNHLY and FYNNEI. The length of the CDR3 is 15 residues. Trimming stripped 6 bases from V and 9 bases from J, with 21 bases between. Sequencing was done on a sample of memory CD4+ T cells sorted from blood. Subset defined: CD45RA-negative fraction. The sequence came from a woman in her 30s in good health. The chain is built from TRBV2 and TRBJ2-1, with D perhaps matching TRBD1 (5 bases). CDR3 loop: CASSPLSPSGSEQFF. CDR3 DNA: TGTGCCAGCAGCCCCCTTAGCCCCTCAGGGTCTGAGCAGTTCTTC.